This TCR beta chain derives from a study of PD-1 blockade in classical Hodgkin lymphoma. Method: immunoSEQ multiplex PCR; TCRdb's copy keeps in-frame clones and lacks some. Of approximately 65,000 clones listed, roughly 92% were seen once; the top ten hold roughly 8%. General study findings and limits: According to reports, newly diagnosed patients had lower baseline TCR diversity than healthy donors, and relapsed/refractory patients had lower baseline TCR diversity still.

The sample's time point: cycle 4 day 1 (C4D1), after 5 to 7 weeks of nivolumab. With no exception, relapse followed autologous stem cell transplantation in all patients, and brentuximab vedotin exposure varied. Points on this clone: Its specificity is unknown.

The CDR3 loop spans 15 amino acids. The germline CDR1 and CDR2 sequences are MNHNS and SASEGT. V was clipped by 0 bases and J by 1 base, with 9 bases between them. The sample here was peripheral blood mononuclear cells (PBMCs), taken before the fourth cycle of nivolumab. The chain is built from TRBV6-1 and TRBJ1-1, with a weak D call TRBD1 (5 bases). The TCR sequence derives from a human donor with classical Hodgkin lymphoma. CDR3 coding DNA: TGTGCCAGCAGTGAAGCGGGGGGAACGAACACTGAAGCTTTCTTT. This translates into CASSEAGGTNTEAFF.